The next 17 T cell receptor beta chains were all read from a single sample in a study of Graves' ophthalmopathy and Graves' hyperthyroidism. Amplified material comprised TCR beta CDR3 regions derived from RNA transcripts. HTBI primers served in a first-round RT-PCR, which a second-round multiplex PCR followed. TCRdb fed the multiplex PCR reads into MiXCR, producing one record per CDR3 protein. The table shows about 600,000 distinct CDR3 sequences, with under 45% occurring only once. Input material: peripheral blood or thyroid tissue (not recorded which). The receptors derive from an adult man with Graves' hyperthyroidism.

This chain connects TRBV7-2 to TRBJ1-5; D may be TRBD1 (5 bases). The germline V and J ends were trimmed by 0 bases and 11 bases, with 20 bases remaining between them. From germline, CDR1 is SGHTA and CDR2 FQGNSA. CDR3 length equals 16 residues. CDR3 in amino acids: CASSLAQLTSRETQHF. The DNA of the CDR3 is TGTGCCAGCAGCTTAGCTCAGCTGACTAGCAGGGAGACCCAGCATTTT.

This clonotype has ten or more counts. This chain links TRBV19 with TRBJ1-1; 8 nucleotides match TRBD1. The germline V gene has CDR1 LNHDA and CDR2 SQIVND (reference sequence). V lost 7 bases to trimming and J lost 0 bases; unmatched junction nucleotides: 7. The CDR3 contains 15 residues. In DNA, the CDR3 is TGTGCCAGTACCAAGGGACAGGCGCTGAACACTGAAGCTTTCTTT. Its protein is CASTKGQALNTEAFF.

This sequence joins TRBV2 and TRBJ2-2; D is perhaps TRBD2 (5 bases). Trimming took off 4 bases at V and 4 bases at J, with 13 bases between the two ends. Germline values: CDR1 SNHLY, CDR2 FYNNEI. This CDR3 spans 15 amino acids. The CDR3 DNA sequence: TGTGCCAGCAGTGGAGGGAACAGCGGCACCGGGGAGCTGTTTTTT. Translation gives CASSGGNSGTGELFF. The entire variable domain, with the rest obtained from reference TRBV2 and TRBJ2-2, is as follows: EPEVTQTPSHQVTQMGQEVILRCVPISNHLYFYWYRQILGQKVEFLVSFYNNEISEKSEIFDDQFSVERPDGSNFTLKIRSTKLEDSAMYFCASSGGNSGTGELFFGEGSRLTVL.

This clonotype was counted at least ten times. The chain combines TRBV14 with TRBJ1-2, with 7 bases identical to TRBD1. The CDR3 spans 14 residues. V shed 4 bases, J shed 4 bases, and the junction held 6 bases outside the gene matches. Germline V gives CDR1 SGHDN, CDR2 FVKESK. The CDR3 nucleotides read TGTGCCAGCAGCCCTACAGGGGTTGGCTATGGCTACACCTTC. Translation: CASSPTGVGYGYTF.

The V and J genes are TRBV29-1 and TRBJ1-3; TRBD1 matches 9 bases. J was trimmed by 2 bases and V by 8 bases; bases with no gene match: 4. The CDR3 length is 13 residues. CDR1 is SQVTM, CDR2 ANQGSEA, per germline. CDR3: CSWGQGTGNTIYF. In nucleotides, the CDR3 is TGCAGCTGGGGACAGGGAACTGGAAACACCATATATTTT.

Turning to this clonotype: No conserved phenylalanine or tryptophan is present at the end of the CDR3, so a read error is the likely explanation. The limits of the CDR3 on the DNA are not certain, so only TCRdb's listed CDR3 is given. This chain joins TRBV7-2 and TRBJ1-1. The CDR3 has 11 residues if both end residues are counted. Germline loops: CDR1 SGHTA, CDR2 FQGNSA. The CDR3 reads CASSYGTEANY.

The sample holds many counts of this clonotype. The chain combines TRBV5-8 with TRBJ2-1; 7 positions agree with TRBD1. Germline V gene lookup returns CDR1 SGHTS and CDR2 YDEGEE. The CDR3 totals 15 residues. The V segment lost 3 bases and the J segment 2 bases; nucleotides outside the gene matches: 5. CDR3 region: CASSYRDRAYNEQFF. CDR3 coding DNA: TGTGCCAGCAGCTACCGGGACAGAGCCTACAATGAGCAGTTCTTC.

At least ten counts were recorded for this clonotype. The chain has TRBV2 and TRBJ1-5; 7 bases map to TRBD1. Germline CDR1 reads SNHLY; CDR2 reads FYNNEI. Trimming at V came to 4 bases and at J to 3 bases, leaving 6 bases not matched to a gene. The CDR3 extends over 15 amino acids. The CDR3 DNA follows: TGTGCCAGCAGTGTATCAGGGGGGGACAATCAGCCCCAGCATTTT. Protein product: CASSVSGGDNQPQHF.

Points on this clonotype: Being one base from a much bigger clone, this may be a read error. This chain connects TRBV4-1 to TRBJ1-1; no definite D call. Germline V gene lookup returns CDR1 MGHRA and CDR2 YSYEKL. The CDR3 length is 14 residues. This chain's CDR3 is CTSSQEREVTEAFF. The CDR3 DNA follows: TGCACCAGCAGCCAAGAGAGGGAGGTGACTGAAGCTTTCTTT.

There are many counts of this clonotype. Here the CDR3 DNA reads TGCAGCGTTGCAGGGGGCATTGATCAGCCCCAGCATTTT. Its translation: CSVAGGIDQPQHF. The chain has TRBV29-1 and TRBJ1-5; TRBD1 agrees at 8 bases. Germline assignment: CDR1 SQVTM and CDR2 ANQGSEA. V trimming: 4 bases; J trimming: 5 bases; junction bases outside the gene matches: 4. There are 13 residues in the CDR3.

V is TRBV20-1 and J is TRBJ1-3, with D hard to call. Germline V gene lookup returns CDR1 DFQATT and CDR2 SNEGSKA (reference sequence). The CDR3 runs 14 residues. V was pared by 1 base and J by 7 bases, with 14 bases between. The CDR3, as DNA: TGCAGTGCTAGAGTTTGGGCTAGCGGTAACACCATATATTTT. Protein product: CSARVWASGNTIYF.

The rearrangement uses TRBV19 and TRBJ1-5; D ambiguous. The V gene lost 3 bases and the J gene lost 0 bases, with 12 bases spanning the gap. From germline, CDR1 is LNHDA and CDR2 SQIVND (reference sequence). The CDR3 runs 16 residues. In nucleotides, the CDR3 is TGTGCCAGTAGTATCGTTAACGGTTATAGCAATCAGCCCCAGCATTTT. It specifies CASSIVNGYSNQPQHF.

At least ten counts were recorded for this clonotype. The J gene is TRBJ1-1, the V gene TRBV19; possibly TRBD1 for D (6 bases). Germline assignment: CDR1 LNHDA and CDR2 SQIVND (reference sequence). The CDR3 is 13 residues long. Trimming took 4 bases from V and 5 from J, leaving 11 bases between them. CDR3 protein: CASSKQGFTEAFF. The DNA for the CDR3 is TGTGCCAGTAGTAAGCAGGGGTTTACTGAAGCTTTCTTT.

There are many counts of this clonotype. The chain recombines TRBV6-5 with TRBJ1-1, with unresolved D. This CDR3 comprises 13 residues. Trimming removed 2 bases at V and 3 bases at J, with 7 bases between. CDR1 MNHEY and CDR2 SVGAGI come from the germline V gene. The CDR3 DNA follows: TGTGCCAGCAGTTACGCGGGGTACACTGAAGCTTTCTTT. Its protein product is CASSYAGYTEAFF.

The chain carries TRBV6-2 or TRBV6-3 and TRBJ1-4; 9 bases fit TRBD1. In germline, CDR1 is MNHEY, CDR2 SVGEGT. The CDR3 covers 13 residues. Trimming cost V 5 bases and J 10 bases; bases outside gene matches: 5. In DNA, the CDR3 is TGTGCCAGCAGTCGCCCGGGACAGGGAAAACTGTTTTTT. It yields the protein CASSRPGQGKLFF.

In its sample, this clonotype ranks as medium-sized. This rearrangement joins TRBV10-3 to TRBJ1-2, with TRBD1 matching over 9 bases. Per the germline V gene, CDR1 is ENHRY and CDR2 is SYGVKD. The CDR3 is 17 amino acids. V lost 0 bases and J lost 3; bases outside the gene matches: 8. The DNA of the CDR3 is TGTGCCATCAGTGAGTCTTCGGGGACAGGGACCTACTATGGCTACACCTTC. Its protein is CAISESSGTGTYYGYTF.

This clonotype was seen many times. CDR3 loop: CSARENRGNNSPLHF. CDR3 bases: TGCAGTGCTAGAGAGAACAGGGGTAATAATTCACCCCTCCACTTT. The rearrangement links TRBV20-1 to TRBJ1-6; 7 nucleotides match TRBD1. The germline V gene has CDR1 DFQATT and CDR2 SNEGSKA (reference sequence). V trimming: 0 bases; J trimming: 5 bases; junction bases outside the gene matches: 4. This CDR3 has 15 residues.